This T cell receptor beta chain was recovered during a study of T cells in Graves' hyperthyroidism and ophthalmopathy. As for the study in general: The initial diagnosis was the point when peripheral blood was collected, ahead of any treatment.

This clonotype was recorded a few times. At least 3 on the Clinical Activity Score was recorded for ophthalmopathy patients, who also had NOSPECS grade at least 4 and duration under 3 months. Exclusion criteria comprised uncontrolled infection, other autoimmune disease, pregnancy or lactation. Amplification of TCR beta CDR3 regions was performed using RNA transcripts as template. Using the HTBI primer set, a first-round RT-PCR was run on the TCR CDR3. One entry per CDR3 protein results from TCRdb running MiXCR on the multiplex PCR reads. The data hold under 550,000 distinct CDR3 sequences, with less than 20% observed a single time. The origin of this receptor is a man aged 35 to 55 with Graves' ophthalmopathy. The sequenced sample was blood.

CDR3 loop: CASRHRQGEEETQYF. As DNA, the CDR3 is TGTGCCAGCAGACATCGACAGGGGGAGGAAGAGACCCAGTACTTC. The chain has TRBV7-9 and TRBJ2-5, with TRBD1 matching 9 bases. Germline V gene sequence: CDR1 SEHNR, CDR2 FQNEAQ (reference sequence). Trimming at V came to 6 bases and at J to 3 bases, leaving 8 bases not matched to a gene. The CDR3 extends over 15 amino acids.